This T cell receptor beta chain was sequenced for a study of cytomegalovirus exposure and HLA in healthy donors. Study details: The roughly 130 validation repertoires used the same platform as the roughly 670 first-cohort repertoires (as reported by a later analysis).

Profiled with immunoSEQ multiplex PCR; TCRdb holds only in-frame clones, not every one. The data show 130,000 to 150,000 clones, approximately 90% seen once. Concerning this clone itself: Its specificity is not known.

The donors were in the approximately 130-subject validation cohort, distinct from the roughly 700-subject first cohort. This CDR3 has 16 amino acids. The germline V gene encodes CDR1 MNHEY and CDR2 SVGAGI. J was trimmed by 9 bases and V by 2 bases; bases with no gene match: 6. The study's findings and limits: Cytomegalovirus-associated status was assigned to 164 TCR beta chains. Rarity marked most TCR sequences, yet some public TCRs occurred in many donors.

The chain couples TRBV6-5 to TRBJ2-1; 14 bases align to TRBD2. The sequenced material came from PBMCs. This receptor was obtained from a man aged 18 to 30 in good health and CMV-seronegative. For the CDR3, the DNA is TGTGCCAGCAGTTACCAGGGACTAGCGGGAGCAGTTGAGCAGTTCTTC. This gives the protein CASSYQGLAGAVEQFF.